What follows is one T cell receptor beta chain and its context. This sample is drawn from a study of technical replicates of blood from a few donors. Germline V gene data show CDR1 as SGHDT and CDR2 as YYEEEE. The CDR3 runs 11 residues. V shed 2 bases and J shed 3 bases, with 3 bases lying between them. Sequenced by immunoSEQ multiplex PCR; TCRdb stores in-frame clones only, minus some. The data contain approximately 75,000 clones, around 97% of them singletons. The V gene is TRBV5-6, the J gene TRBJ2-7; no reliable D call. The receptor was isolated from a human donor in good health. The sample comprised T cells isolated from PBMCs. The CDR3 DNA reads as TGTGCCAGCAGCTTTCACTACGAGCAGTACTTC. This translates into CASSFHYEQYF.